Listed here are 8 T cell receptor beta chains from one sample, sequenced in a study of identical twins. MiXCR was run by TCRdb on the 5' RACE reads, yielding one entry per CDR3 protein. Of around 450,000 distinct CDR3 sequences in the sample, approximately 15% were seen once. The sample was also reused in another study, on yellow fever vaccine responses in identical twins.

The sequencing input was CD4+ T cells sorted from blood. These receptors came from a woman aged 18-29 years in good health.

This chain uses TRBV6-2 or TRBV6-3 with TRBJ2-7; possibly TRBD1 for D (5 bases). This CDR3 is 14 amino acids long. V lost 6 bases, J lost 2 bases, and 14 bases lay in between. Per the germline V gene, CDR1 is MNHEY and CDR2 is SVGEGT. The DNA of the CDR3 is TGTGCCAGCAGGGTCCCGGACAAGACCTACGAGCAGTACTTC. It encodes CASRVPDKTYEQYF.

The V gene is TRBV5-1, the J gene TRBJ2-1, with 8 bases that match TRBD2. With 4 bases clipped from V and 9 bases from J, the junction kept 3 bases outside the gene matches. The V gene's germline CDR1 is SGHRS and CDR2 YFSETQ. The CDR3 has 12 amino acids. The CDR3 here is CASSSSGIEQFF. The CDR3, as DNA: TGCGCCAGCAGCAGTAGCGGGATTGAGCAGTTCTTC. The complete variable domain, with remaining parts taken from reference TRBV5-1 and TRBJ2-1, reads KAGVTQTPRYLIKTRGQQVTLSCSPISGHRSVSWYQQTPGQGLQFLFEYFSETQRNKGNFPGRFSGRQFSNSRSEMNVSTLELGDSALYLCASSSSGIEQFFGPGTRLTVL.

This clonotype was detected a few times. The CDR3 nucleotides are TGTGCCAGCGGGCGACTGACCTACGAGCAGTACTTC. Its translation: CASGRLTYEQYF. The rearrangement links TRBV6-2 or TRBV6-3 to TRBJ2-7, with D uncertain. Looked up from germline, CDR1 is MNHEY and CDR2 is SVGEGT. CDR3 size: 12 residues. V gave up 8 bases and J gave up 2 bases, with 10 bases separating them.

The rearrangement uses TRBV20-1 and TRBJ1-4; D is undetermined. CDR3 length: 14 amino acids. Germline V lookup: CDR1 DFQATT, CDR2 SNEGSKA (reference sequence). V was cut by 0 bases and J by 5 bases, with 10 bases left in between. Here the CDR3 reads CSAREFSLNEKLFF. The CDR3 coding sequence is TGCAGTGCTAGAGAGTTCAGCTTAAATGAAAAACTGTTTTTT.

This clonotype has a count of ten or more. The chain links TRBV12-3 or TRBV12-4 to TRBJ2-7; TRBD2 is a possible D gene (5 bases). V dropped 9 bases and J dropped 5 bases, with 14 bases sitting between them. The CDR3 contains 12 residues. CDR3 nucleotides: TGTGCCAGGATACCGGGGAGTGACGAGCAGTACTTC. Its protein is CARIPGSDEQYF.

This chain joins TRBV29-1 and TRBJ2-1, with D tentatively TRBD1 (6 bases). The CDR3 spans 12 residues. V lost 2 bases, J lost 10 bases, and 12 bases lay in between. Looked up from germline, CDR1 is SQVTM and CDR2 is ANQGSEA. The CDR3 is CSVELGAGEQFF. In DNA form, the CDR3 reads TGCAGCGTTGAATTGGGGGCTGGGGAGCAGTTCTTC.

V and J are TRBV12-3 or TRBV12-4 and TRBJ1-2, with 8 bases fitting TRBD1. This CDR3 is 16 amino acids long. The J segment lost 0 bases and the V segment lost 6 bases, leaving 9 bases of the junction unmatched. In DNA form, the CDR3 reads TGTGCCAGCAGCCAAGGACAGGGCCAAGCTAACTATGGCTACACCTTC. It specifies CASSQGQGQANYGYTF.

CDR3 nucleotide sequence: TGTGCCAGCATCCTACCCGGGACTGAGGCCTACGAGCAGTACTTC. Amino acids: CASILPGTEAYEQYF. This chain joins TRBV27 and TRBJ2-7, with D possibly matching TRBD2 (6 bases). The CDR3 spans 15 residues. Deletions cut 7 bases from V and 2 bases from J, with 18 bases between. In germline, CDR1 is MNHEY, CDR2 SMNVEV (reference sequence).